A selection of T cell receptor beta chains follows, all from one sample in a study of tumor-infiltrating lymphocytes in primary liver carcinoma. TCRdb redid the calling of the multiplex PCR reads with MiXCR, one entry per CDR3 protein. This table holds fewer than 400,000 distinct CDR3 sequences, 50% to 75% found once. Material for sequencing was peripheral blood. These receptors were collected from a woman aged 25 to 39 with primary liver carcinoma and hepatitis B virus infection. The CDR3 runs from the conserved cysteine through the conserved F or W. Rows give clone size only sometimes, using once, few, many, or a class for an expanded clone.

j_call,v_call,clone_size,cdr3_aa
TRBJ2-7,TRBV18,-,CASSLRQGVHEQYF
TRBJ1-6,TRBV4-1,-,CASSQDGRGGNSPLHF
TRBJ2-7,TRBV18,few,CASSPNGEISYEQYF
TRBJ2-1,TRBV5-1,few,CASKTGESYNEQFF
TRBJ1-6,TRBV7-8,few,CASRSTGGSSPLHF
TRBJ1-3,TRBV11-2,many,CASSLPFSGNTIYF
TRBJ2-7,TRBV29-1,-,CSAWTGGAYELYF
TRBJ2-1,TRBV6-1,-,CASTEGLAWRGNEQFF
TRBJ2-5,TRBV5-6,-,CASSLVSGRETQYF
TRBJ2-4,TRBV5-6,-,CASSFNSDTQYF
TRBJ1-6,TRBV30,-,CAWSALGGAPLHF
TRBJ2-1,TRBV12-3/TRBV12-4,few,CASSDIDNEQFF
TRBJ2-1,TRBV12-3/TRBV12-4,many,CASSQQDYNEQFF
TRBJ2-2,TRBV5-4,once,CASSHRLAAATGELFF
TRBJ2-1,TRBV6-1,many,CASSERKTYNEQFF
TRBJ2-1,TRBV4-1,few,CASSQRNRDRVYNEQFF
TRBJ2-7,TRBV13,-,CASSLFRLATYEQYF
TRBJ2-7,TRBV29-1,once,CSVMSPSGYEQYF
TRBJ2-1,TRBV24-1,-,CAVGPSNEQFF
TRBJ2-1,TRBV6-6,-,CASCTSGWNEQFF
TRBJ2-1,TRBV4-3,-,CASSQFRTSGRGYNGQLF
TRBJ2-1,TRBV12-3/TRBV12-4,many,CASSVLGLAAYNEQFF
TRBJ2-3,TRBV10-3,-,CAVSEPGTGADTQYF
TRBJ2-5,TRBV6-5,many,CASSRTDSLQETQYF
TRBJ2-1,TRBV4-1,-,CTSSQGTSGGLSSYNEQFF
TRBJ2-5,TRBV5-1,-,CASSMTSGNQETQYF
TRBJ1-1,TRBV2,-,CASSDNREGTEAFF
TRBJ2-1,TRBV6-2/TRBV6-3,-,CASSYYSGSSYNEQFF
TRBJ2-7,TRBV14,-,CTSSQPVLAGGPDEQYF
TRBJ2-1,TRBV4-1,-,CASSQRGAGRALNEQFF
TRBJ2-1,TRBV12-3/TRBV12-4,many,CASSLAGGSEQFF
TRBJ1-5,TRBV6-6,-,CASSYSRPGGNQPQHF
TRBJ2-1,TRBV14,-,CARSHQAGGGSEQFF
TRBJ2-5,TRBV5-1,few,CASSPGGNQETQYF
TRBJ1-5,TRBV12-3/TRBV12-4,-,CASSKDRVNQPQHF
TRBJ2-3,TRBV11-3,-,CASGTGTSGSMKATQYF
TRBJ2-1,TRBV6-5,-,CASSYLFDSYNEQFF
TRBJ1-1,TRBV6-6,-,CAGSLKPLRVTEAFF
TRBJ2-3,TRBV7-9,-,CASSLSRATDTQYF
TRBJ2-1,TRBV7-9,many,CASERNNEQFF
TRBJ1-1,TRBV6-5,-,CASRPPGPSANTEAFF
TRBJ1-1,TRBV4-1,many,CASAPGWARNTEAFF
TRBJ2-3,TRBV5-4,-,CASSLEAVTDTQYF
TRBJ2-2,TRBV6-5,-,CARTTGGTIGELFF
TRBJ2-3,TRBV29-1,-,CSVSGRTYTQYF
TRBJ1-1,TRBV6-5,-,CANSLLGTEAFF
TRBJ2-1,TRBV7-9,-,CASSFGRGGEQFF
TRBJ2-3,TRBV10-3,few,CAIGGTDTQYF
TRBJ1-1,TRBV5-1,many,CASSPTPDTEAFF